These 14 T cell receptor beta chains came from one sample sequenced in a study of T cell repertoires in cytomegalovirus infection. TCRdb called the reads again in MiXCR, with one record for every CDR3 protein. The data show roughly 920,000 distinct CDR3 sequences, around 30% seen once. These receptors have no known antigen. Sequenced material: cultured CD8+ T cells from PBMCs, taken from culture after CMV antigen stimulation. The receptors derive from a human donor in good health (CMV status not recorded). Some clones in this sample may be carry-over from other donors' samples.

The rearrangement joins TRBV25-1 to TRBJ2-5; 8 bases map to TRBD2. Trimming took 3 bases from V and 4 from J; bases not matched to a gene: 10. The CDR3 consists of 16 residues. Germline loops: CDR1 MGHDK, CDR2 SYGVNS. In DNA, the CDR3 is TGTGCCAGCAGTGATACATTAGCGGGGAGGCGAGAGACCCAGTACTTC. It codes for CASSDTLAGRRETQYF.

The V gene is TRBV6-1, the J gene TRBJ2-7; 10 nucleotides match TRBD1. Germline-derived CDR1 and CDR2 are MNHNS and SASEGT. J was trimmed by 2 bases and V by 1 base; bases with no gene match: 2. The CDR3 totals 15 residues. The CDR3 is CASSEGTGGTYEQYV. The CDR3 nucleotides read TGTGCCAGCAGTGAAGGGACAGGGGGGACCTACGAGCAGTACGTC.

The V gene is TRBV4-1, the J gene TRBJ2-1; 8 bases are shared with TRBD2. Unmatched junction bases numbered 6, after V lost 0 bases and J lost 2 bases. The germline V gene has CDR1 MGHRA and CDR2 YSYEKL. This CDR3 spans 17 amino acids. CDR3 coding DNA: TGCGCCAGCAGCCAAGATTCTACGGGGGGGCCCTACAATGAGCAGTTCTTC. It encodes CASSQDSTGGPYNEQFF.

Turning to this clonotype: The junction does not match germline at one end; this may be a read error. This chain uses TRBV19 with TRBJ2-1; 8 bases match TRBD2. CDR1 and CDR2 from the germline V gene are LNHDA and SQIVND (reference sequence). The CDR3 has 16 residues. This CDR3 is CASSISGGGPYNEQLF. CDR3 bases: TGTGCCAGTAGTATATCGGGCGGGGGGCCCTACAATGAGCAGCTCTTC.

A few counts support this clonotype. The CDR3 protein is CASSARRGPTHSNQPQHF. The DNA for the CDR3 is TGTGCCAGCAGCGCGAGGAGGGGTCCGACACATAGCAATCAGCCCCAGCATTTT. The chain combines TRBV7-9 with TRBJ1-5; D might be TRBD1 (5 bases). The germline V gene encodes CDR1 SEHNR and CDR2 FQNEAQ (reference sequence). The ends were cut back, 5 bases at V and 0 bases at J, with 20 bases in the middle. The CDR3 contains 18 residues.

The rearrangement joins TRBV2 to TRBJ2-2, with D maybe TRBD2 (7 bases). The germline gives CDR1 SNHLY, CDR2 FYNNEI. This CDR3 has 15 residues. V was trimmed by 11 bases and J by 7 bases, leaving 23 bases between them. DNA of the CDR3: TGTGCCGGGGAGGATCAGGCGGGGGCAGGCGGGGAGCTGTTTTTT. This encodes CAGEDQAGAGGELFF.

The chain is built from TRBV13 and TRBJ1-3; TRBD1 agrees at 7 bases. V was pared by 2 bases and J by 2 bases, with 6 bases of the junction left unmatched. The CDR3 is made up of 16 amino acids. The germline V gene has CDR1 PRHDT and CDR2 FYEKMQ (reference sequence). The CDR3: CASSLPTGAAGNTIYF. CDR3 nucleotides: TGTGCCAGCAGCTTACCAACAGGGGCGGCTGGAAACACCATATATTTT.

V gene TRBV3-1 combines with J gene TRBJ2-1; D possibly corresponds to TRBD2 (6 bases). There are 16 residues in the CDR3. Germline-derived CDR1 and CDR2 are LGHDT and YNNKEL (reference sequence). The V and J ends lost 0 bases and 3 bases respectively, with 12 bases between them. Here the CDR3 DNA reads TGTGCCAGCAGCCAAGATTTGGCGGGGAGCTACAATGAGCAGTTCTTC. Translating gives CASSQDLAGSYNEQFF.

This clonotype showed up just a few times. The chain joins TRBV6-1 to TRBJ1-1; the D gene is possibly TRBD1 (5 bases). The CDR3 runs 13 residues. Trimming removed 2 bases at V and 3 bases at J, with 7 bases between. Germline V gives CDR1 MNHNS, CDR2 SASEGT. This CDR3 reads CASSEWGDTEAFF. DNA of the CDR3: TGTGCCAGCAGTGAATGGGGGGACACTGAAGCTTTCTTT.

This clonotype has just a few counts. The V call is TRBV7-3, the J call TRBJ1-2, with D possibly TRBD1 on 6 matching bases. This CDR3 contains 14 residues. Germline V gene sequence: CDR1 SGHTA, CDR2 FQGTGA. The V end was cut by 7 bases, the J end by 7 bases, with 19 bases between. Written as DNA, the CDR3 is TGTGCCAGCAACGGCCTCGACAGGCTCAGTGGCTACACCTTC. Protein product: CASNGLDRLSGYTF.

A note on this clonotype: Since a much larger clone is just one base distant, this may be a read error. The chain links TRBV7-6 to TRBJ2-7; D remains unclear. This CDR3 is built from 13 residues. Germline CDR1 reads SGHVS; CDR2 reads FNYEAQ. CDR3 sequence reads: CTSSFKPSYEQYF. As DNA, the CDR3 is TGTACCAGCAGCTTCAAGCCGTCCTACGAGCAGTACTTC.

The chain joins TRBV7-6 to TRBJ2-5; no clear D. Germline V CDR1 and CDR2: SGHVS, FNYEAQ. Deletions cut 5 bases from V and 5 bases from J, with 18 bases between. This CDR3 has 15 residues. The CDR3 region has the DNA TGTGCCAGCAGCCCGGTGTTTAGGGTCGGGGAGACCCAGTACTTC. This translates into CASSPVFRVGETQYF.

This clonotype was seen once. This sequence may be a read error, since a much larger clone differs from it by one base. This chain links TRBV13 with TRBJ2-3; D possibly corresponds to TRBD1 (6 bases). The V end was cut by 4 bases, the J end by 1 base, with 12 bases between. Germline V CDR1 and CDR2: PRHDT, FYEKMQ (reference sequence). This CDR3 region has 15 residues. The CDR3 DNA reads as TGTGCCAGCAGCTCTCCAGGGGCCCGCACAGATACGCAGTATTTT. It codes for CASSSPGARTDTQYF. The full variable domain, completed using reference TRBV13 and TRBJ2-3, is AAGVIQSPRHLIKEKRETATLKCYPIPRHDTVYWYQQGPGQDPQFLISFYEKMQSDKGSIPDRFSAQQFSDYHSELNMSSLELGDSALYFCASSSPGARTDTQYFGPGTRLTVL.

Many counts were recorded for this clonotype. This chain uses TRBV6-1 with TRBJ1-5; D is undetermined. Germline loops: CDR1 MNHNS, CDR2 SASEGT. The CDR3 extends over 15 amino acids. V was clipped by 0 bases and J by 3 bases, with 9 bases between them. CDR3 amino acids: CASSEARRINQPQHF. The CDR3 DNA is TGTGCCAGCAGTGAAGCGCGAAGGATCAATCAGCCCCAGCATTTT.